This is a list of T cell receptor beta chains from one sample in a study of neoadjuvant nivolumab and ipilimumab in lung cancer. Some clones are missing from TCRdb's copy, which holds only in-frame ones; the method was immunoSEQ multiplex PCR. There are some 9,300 clones in the sample; over 75% occur only once, and roughly 8% lies in the top ten. The sequences come from tumor tissue, collected after neoadjuvant nivolumab, alone or with ipilimumab, at or shortly before surgery. Every receptor here comes from an adult with non-small cell lung cancer. Both conserved end residues are part of each CDR3. A D gene is named only where the DNA matches it firmly. Clone size is shown for a subset of rows, as once, few, many or a class of expanded clone.

D gene: NA; J gene: TRBJ1-1; clone size: few; V gene: TRBV7-9; CDR3 DNA: TGTGCCAGCAGCCCCGCGCGGTCAGGGGAAGAAGCTTTCTTT; CDR3 protein: CASSPARSGEEAFF
D gene: NA; J gene: TRBJ1-4; clone size: NA; V gene: TRBV10-3; CDR3 DNA: TGTGCCATCAGTGAGACACCTAACCGGGGAAATGAAAAACTGTTTTTT; CDR3 protein: CAISETPNRGNEKLFF
D gene: TRBD1; J gene: TRBJ1-2; clone size: NA; V gene: TRBV6-6; CDR3 DNA: TGTGCCAGCAACCGTCCCGGGACAGGGGGAGTTGCTGGCTACACCTTC; CDR3 protein: CASNRPGTGGVAGYTF
D gene: TRBD1; J gene: TRBJ1-2; clone size: NA; V gene: TRBV7-9; CDR3 DNA: TGTGCCAGCAGCCGATTCCCGTTCCGGGACAGGGGATCCTATGGCTACACCTTC; CDR3 protein: CASSRFPFRDRGSYGYTF
D gene: NA; J gene: TRBJ1-2; clone size: NA; V gene: TRBV2; CDR3 DNA: TGTGCCAGCAGTGAATTACAGTCTCCTAACTATGGCTACACCTTC; CDR3 protein: CASSELQSPNYGYTF
D gene: TRBD1; J gene: TRBJ1-1; clone size: NA; V gene: TRBV5-4; CDR3 DNA: TGTGCCAGCAGCTACGACAGGGCGAACACTGAAGCTTTCTTT; CDR3 protein: CASSYDRANTEAFF
D gene: TRBD1; J gene: TRBJ1-3; clone size: once; V gene: TRBV5-1; CDR3 DNA: TGCGCCAGCAGCCTAGACAGGGGTGGAAACACCATATATTTT; CDR3 protein: CASSLDRGGNTIYF
D gene: NA; J gene: TRBJ2-2; clone size: NA; V gene: TRBV19; CDR3 DNA: TGTGCCAGTAGTAACCCGAACACCGGGGAGCTGTTTTTT; CDR3 protein: CASSNPNTGELFF
D gene: NA; J gene: TRBJ2-2; clone size: NA; V gene: TRBV2; CDR3 DNA: TGTGCCAGCAGTGGTTTAAACACCGGGGAGCTGTTTTTT; CDR3 protein: CASSGLNTGELFF
D gene: NA; J gene: TRBJ2-6; clone size: NA; V gene: TRBV10-2; CDR3 DNA: TGCGCCAGCCTGAATCCTGGGGCCAACGTCCTGACTTTC; CDR3 protein: CASLNPGANVLTF
D gene: NA; J gene: TRBJ2-5; clone size: NA; V gene: TRBV10-2; CDR3 DNA: TGCGCCACGGGACACCCCGAGGAAGAGACCCAGTACTTC; CDR3 protein: CATGHPEEETQYF
D gene: TRBD1; J gene: TRBJ1-3; clone size: NA; V gene: TRBV4-1; CDR3 DNA: TGCGCCAGCAGCCAAGGAGGGGGCGGTTACAACACCATATATTTT; CDR3 protein: CASSQGGGGYNTIYF
D gene: NA; J gene: TRBJ1-1; clone size: once; V gene: TRBV19; CDR3 DNA: TGTGCCAGTAGTATGGAAGGGTCGAACACTGAAGCTTTCTTT; CDR3 protein: CASSMEGSNTEAFF
D gene: NA; J gene: TRBJ1-2; clone size: few; V gene: TRBV19; CDR3 DNA: TGTGCCAGTAGTATGCTAGTTAACTATGGCTACACCTTC; CDR3 protein: CASSMLVNYGYTF
D gene: TRBD2; J gene: TRBJ2-3; clone size: once; V gene: TRBV5-1; CDR3 DNA: TGCGCCAGCAGCTCATCGACTAGCGGGGTCACAGATACGCAGTATTTT; CDR3 protein: CASSSSTSGVTDTQYF
D gene: NA; J gene: TRBJ1-2; clone size: NA; V gene: TRBV6-5; CDR3 DNA: TGTGCCAGCAGTTACTCGAGGGGTTCCTATGGCTACACCTTC; CDR3 protein: CASSYSRGSYGYTF
D gene: NA; J gene: TRBJ2-7; clone size: NA; V gene: TRBV6-5; CDR3 DNA: TGTGCCAGCAGTCGCCCCGCCGACTCCTACGAGCAGTACTTC; CDR3 protein: CASSRPADSYEQYF
D gene: TRBD1; J gene: TRBJ2-2; clone size: NA; V gene: TRBV4-1; CDR3 DNA: TGCGCCAGCAGCCAGCCCGGGACAGGGGCGTACGGGGAGCTGTTTTTT; CDR3 protein: CASSQPGTGAYGELFF
D gene: NA; J gene: TRBJ1-1; clone size: NA; V gene: TRBV5-1; CDR3 DNA: TGCGCCAGCAGCTTGACAGGGCAGAACACTGAAGCTTTCTTT; CDR3 protein: CASSLTGQNTEAFF
D gene: TRBD1; J gene: TRBJ1-1; clone size: once; V gene: TRBV5-4; CDR3 DNA: TGTGCCAGCAGTCAAGGGACAGGGGGAAACACTGAAGCTTTCTTT; CDR3 protein: CASSQGTGGNTEAFF
D gene: TRBD2; J gene: TRBJ2-1; clone size: NA; V gene: TRBV7-6; CDR3 DNA: TGTGCCAGCAGCCCGGGGACTAGCTCTCGGTTCTTC; CDR3 protein: CASSPGTSSRFF
D gene: NA; J gene: TRBJ2-7; clone size: NA; V gene: TRBV28; CDR3 DNA: TGTGCCAGCAGTTTGTATTATGACACCTATTCCTACGAGCAGTACTTC; CDR3 protein: CASSLYYDTYSYEQYF
D gene: NA; J gene: TRBJ1-1; clone size: NA; V gene: TRBV5-5; CDR3 DNA: TGTGCCAGCAGCTTGGCCGGACTGTGGGGCACTGAAGCTTTCTTT; CDR3 protein: CASSLAGLWGTEAFF
D gene: NA; J gene: TRBJ2-7; clone size: once; V gene: TRBV10-2; CDR3 DNA: TGCGCCAGCAGGGCGGCCCCCTCCTACGAGCAGTACTTC; CDR3 protein: CASRAAPSYEQYF
D gene: TRBD1; J gene: TRBJ2-4; clone size: NA; V gene: TRBV6-6; CDR3 DNA: TGTGCCAGCAGGGTGACAGGGGGCCCCAAAAACATTCAGTACTTC; CDR3 protein: CASRVTGGPKNIQYF
D gene: NA; J gene: TRBJ2-3; clone size: NA; V gene: TRBV7-9; CDR3 DNA: TGTGCCAGCAGTAATCCAGGGGATAGCACAGATACGCAGTATTTT; CDR3 protein: CASSNPGDSTDTQYF
D gene: NA; J gene: TRBJ2-1; clone size: once; V gene: TRBV11-2; CDR3 DNA: TGTGCCAGCAGCTTAGTAGGGACACAACCCTACAATGAGCAGTTCTTC; CDR3 protein: CASSLVGTQPYNEQFF
D gene: TRBD1; J gene: TRBJ2-6; clone size: NA; V gene: TRBV30; CDR3 DNA: TGTGCCTGGAGTGTACGACAGGGGTTTGGGGCCAACGTCCTGACTTTC; CDR3 protein: CAWSVRQGFGANVLTF
D gene: NA; J gene: TRBJ1-1; clone size: NA; V gene: TRBV2; CDR3 DNA: TGTGCCAGCAGCCGCAGGACCCCGAACACTGAAGCTTTCTTT; CDR3 protein: CASSRRTPNTEAFF
D gene: NA; J gene: TRBJ2-2; clone size: NA; V gene: TRBV30; CDR3 DNA: TGTGCCTGGAGTGTGTGGGTTACCGGGGAGCTGTTTTTT; CDR3 protein: CAWSVWVTGELFF
D gene: NA; J gene: TRBJ1-1; clone size: few; V gene: TRBV6-6; CDR3 DNA: TGTGCCAGCAGTTGGCAGGGTAAAGCTTTCTTT; CDR3 protein: CASSWQGKAFF
D gene: NA; J gene: TRBJ2-7; clone size: NA; V gene: TRBV14; CDR3 DNA: TGTGCCAGCAGCCTGGTAATGGGATCCGAGCAGTACTTC; CDR3 protein: CASSLVMGSEQYF